The sequence of this TCR beta chain was determined in a study of blood T cell repertoires in COVID-19. Study-wide context: PBMCs, B-cell-depleted T cells, or T cells provided the cDNA or gDNA that made up the material.

The germline CDR1 and CDR2 sequences are GTSNPN and SVGIG (reference sequence). The germline V and J ends were trimmed by 3 bases and 0 bases, with 8 bases remaining between them. The CDR3 contains 13 residues. Authors' data handling: Amplification of reference gene primers was used by the study to estimate nucleated cell counts. Only in-frame clones appear in the TCRdb table, and some are missing; sequencing was by immunoSEQ multiplex PCR. The V and J calls and clone size were taken over from that table, and D and trimming were inferred from the DNA. The table records approximately 160,000 clones, roughly four fifths of them present only once.

The receptor was isolated from an elderly woman with acute or convalescent COVID-19. The gene calls are TRBV30 and TRBJ1-1; D is unclear. Source material: peripheral blood. DNA for the CDR3: TGTGCCTGGAGACAGACCCTGAACACTGAAGCTTTCTTT. It encodes CAWRQTLNTEAFF.